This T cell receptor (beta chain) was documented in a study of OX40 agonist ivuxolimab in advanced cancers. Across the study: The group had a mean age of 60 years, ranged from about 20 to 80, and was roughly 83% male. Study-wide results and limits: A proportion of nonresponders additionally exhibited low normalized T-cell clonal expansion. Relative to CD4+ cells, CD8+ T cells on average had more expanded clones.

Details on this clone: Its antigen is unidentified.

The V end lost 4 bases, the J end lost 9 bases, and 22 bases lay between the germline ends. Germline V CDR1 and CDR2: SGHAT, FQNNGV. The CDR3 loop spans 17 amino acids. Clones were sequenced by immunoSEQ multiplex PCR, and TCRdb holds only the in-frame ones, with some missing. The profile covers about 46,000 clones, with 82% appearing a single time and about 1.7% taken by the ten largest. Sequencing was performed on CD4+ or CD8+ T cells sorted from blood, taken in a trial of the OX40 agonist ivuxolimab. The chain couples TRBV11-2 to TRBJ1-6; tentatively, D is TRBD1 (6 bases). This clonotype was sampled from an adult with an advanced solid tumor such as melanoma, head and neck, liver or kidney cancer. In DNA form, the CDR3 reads TGTGCCAGCAGCTCTCCACAGGGTCCAAAAGGGGGTTCACCCCTCCACTTT. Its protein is CASSSPQGPKGGSPLHF.